This TCR beta chain comes out of a study of spatial heterogeneity in lung cancer. This clonotype was seen at least ten times. Noted time point: sample taken at primary tumor resection. Sequencing covered unsorted whole RNA taken from tumor, nontumor lung or frozen PBMC. The CDR3 consists of 14 residues. Germline V gives CDR1 SGHRS, CDR2 YFSETQ. V was cut by 4 bases and J by 6 bases, with 16 bases left in between. Each CDR3 protein is one row after TCRdb ran MiXCR on the 5' RACE reads. The repertoire has about 28,000 distinct CDR3 sequences, roughly 8.4% of them found once; the top ten carry about 36%. The receptor comes from a female donor with early-stage non-small cell lung cancer. The sequences come from PBMCs, collected at surgery. The chain links TRBV5-1 to TRBJ1-1; D gene unclear. In DNA, the CDR3 is TGCGCCAGCAGCGTGGGCGGAGGTTCCCCTGAAGCTTTCTTT. It encodes CASSVGGGSPEAFF.